Listed below are T cell receptor beta chains from one sample, sequenced in a study of blood T cell repertoires in COVID-19. The method was immunoSEQ multiplex PCR; TCRdb's version includes in-frame clones alone and lacks a portion of them. Of some 250,000 clones listed, 86% are singletons. The sequencing sample was made of peripheral blood. The receptors were gathered from a man aged 55 to 70 with acute or convalescent COVID-19. CDR3s include the opening cysteine and the closing phenylalanine or tryptophan. Fields, in order: V gene, D gene, J gene, clone size, CDR3 DNA, CDR3 protein. A D gene is named only where the DNA matches it firmly. Only part of the rows carry a size: once, few, many, or a class if the clone is expanded.

>TRBV5-1|.|TRBJ1-3|.
TGCGCCAGCGCCCCGGGATTATCTGGAAACACCATATATTTT
CASAPGLSGNTIYF
>TRBV25-1|.|TRBJ2-3|.
TGTGCCTGCGCGACGGGGTTAGGAGATACGCAGTATTTT
CACATGLGDTQYF
>TRBV30|.|TRBJ1-1|.
TGTGCCTTTTCCCCTCAACGGACTGAAGCTTTCTTT
CAFSPQRTEAFF
>TRBV7-8|TRBD1|TRBJ2-1|.
TGTGCCAGCAGCCGAGCGGACAGGGGGCGAAACAATGAGCAGTTCTTC
CASSRADRGRNNEQFF
>TRBV29-1|TRBD1|TRBJ1-2|once
TGCAGCGTTGGGACAGGGGGACTTGGTGGCTACACCTTC
CSVGTGGLGGYTF
>TRBV5-6|TRBD1|TRBJ2-1|.
TGTGCCAGCAGCACCGGACAGGGGCTTTACAATGAGCAGTTCTTC
CASSTGQGLYNEQFF
>TRBV6-5|TRBD1|TRBJ2-5|.
TGTGCCAGCAGTACAGGGGTTGGAGAGACCCAGTACTTC
CASSTGVGETQYF
>TRBV27|TRBD2|TRBJ2-5|few
TGTGCCAGCAGCCCGATGCAGACGATAGCGGGCGCCCGCCAAGAGACCCAGTACTTC
CASSPMQTIAGARQETQYF
>TRBV7-8|TRBD1|TRBJ1-2|.
TGTGCCAGCAGCTCCCTCCGGGACAGATCAAGATACACCTTC
CASSSLRDRSRYTF
>TRBV4-3|.|TRBJ1-4|.
TGCGCCAGCAGCCAAGGAGGAGGGACGACTAATGAAAAACTGTTTTTT
CASSQGGGTTNEKLFF
>TRBV18|TRBD1|TRBJ1-2|.
TGTGCCAGCTCACCGGACAGGGACGATGGCTACACCTTC
CASSPDRDDGYTF
>TRBV28|TRBD2|TRBJ2-1|.
TGTGCCAGCAGTTCCTCTAGCGGGAGCCTCCCTGAGCAGTTCTTC
CASSSSSGSLPEQFF
>TRBV4-1|TRBD2|TRBJ2-7|.
TGCGCCAGCAGCCAAGATCCGGGACTAGCTGCCGACGAGCAGTACTTC
CASSQDPGLAADEQYF
>TRBV7-2|TRBD1|TRBJ2-7|.
TGTGCCAGCAGGTCTAGAGGTGGGACAGGGTACGAGCAGTACTTC
CASRSRGGTGYEQYF
>TRBV3-1/TRBV3-2|TRBD1|TRBJ2-7|.
TGTGCCAGCAGCCAAGGTCCAACAGGGGGAAACGAGCAGTACTTC
CASSQGPTGGNEQYF
>TRBV7-8|.|TRBJ1-1|few
TGTGCCAGCAGCTTATCCCGCACAGGCCTTATGAACACTGAAGCTTTCTTT
CASSLSRTGLMNTEAFF
>TRBV11-3|TRBD2|TRBJ2-2|.
TGTGCCAGCAGCTTAGAGATTAGGCTAGCGGGAGTAATTAACACCGGGGAGCTGTTTTTT
CASSLEIRLAGVINTGELFF
>TRBV12-3/TRBV12-4|.|TRBJ2-7|.
TGTGCCAGCAGTTGGAGGAGCTCCTACGAGCAGTACTTC
CASSWRSSYEQYF
>TRBV6-1|.|TRBJ1-2|once
TGTGCCAGCAGAGAAGGGGCGGGGGGCTACACCTTC
CASREGAGGYTF
>TRBV19|.|TRBJ2-2|.
TGTGCCAGCCGACAGTACACCGGGGAGCTGTTTTTT
CASRQYTGELFF
>TRBV5-1|TRBD1|TRBJ2-3|.
TGCGCCAGCAGCTTCGATGGGGGACAGGGGACAGATACGCAGTATTTT
CASSFDGGQGTDTQYF
>TRBV12-5|.|TRBJ2-6|.
TGTGCTAGTGGCCACTCTGGGGCCAACGTCCTGACTTTC
CASGHSGANVLTF
>TRBV9|TRBD2|TRBJ2-1|.
TGTGCCAGCAGCTCAGAAATGGCGGGAGATGCTGGTGAGCAGTTCTTC
CASSSEMAGDAGEQFF
>TRBV2|.|TRBJ2-2|.
TGTGCCAGCGCTAGCGAGCAGGTCACCGGGGAGCTGTTTTTT
CASASEQVTGELFF
>TRBV28|TRBD1|TRBJ1-5|.
TGTGCCAGCATTACTGGTGACAGGGGAGTCGGACAGCCCCAGCATTTT
CASITGDRGVGQPQHF
>TRBV27|.|TRBJ2-1|.
.
CASSSSTSSYNEQFF
>TRBV30|TRBD1|TRBJ1-1|.
TGTGCCTGGAGACCACCGGGACAGGGGTTCGCTGAAGCTTTCTTT
CAWRPPGQGFAEAFF
>TRBV9|.|TRBJ2-7|.
TGTGCCAGCAGCGTGGCGGGACTTAGCTACGAGCAGTACTTC
CASSVAGLSYEQYF
>TRBV7-2|.|TRBJ2-2|.
TGTGCCAGCAGCTCCGTAGAGTTCACCGGGGAGCTGTTTTTT
CASSSVEFTGELFF
>TRBV3-1/TRBV3-2|.|TRBJ1-6|few
TGTGCCAGCAGCCTCTCTCCCGGGGGAATAGTTCCCCTCCACTTT
CASSLSPGGIVPLHF
>TRBV4-2|TRBD1|TRBJ1-2|.
TGTGCCAGCAGCCAAGCCATGACAGGGGTTGGCTACACCTTC
CASSQAMTGVGYTF
>TRBV2|TRBD2|TRBJ2-3|.
TGTGCCAGCACCGGACTGGCGGGAGGCACAGATACGCAGTATTTT
CASTGLAGGTDTQYF
>TRBV6-5|TRBD2|TRBJ2-1|.
TGTGCCAGCACCCCCAGCGGGAGAGAAGGGAGTGAGCAGTTCTTC
CASTPSGREGSEQFF
>TRBV11-2|TRBD2|TRBJ2-7|.
TGTGCCAGCAGCGGAACCCGAGCGGGAGACACCAAATCCTACGAGCAGTACTTC
CASSGTRAGDTKSYEQYF
>TRBV18|TRBD1|TRBJ1-1|.
TGTGCCAGCTCACGACCGTCCGGGCACAGGGGCACTGAAGCTTTCTTT
CASSRPSGHRGTEAFF